The clone carrying this TCR beta chain was counted at least ten times. The target antigen is unknown. This beta chain turned up in a library designed for alpha chains; as an off-target read, its abundance says little. The data were taken from a study of spatial heterogeneity in lung cancer. Study-level background: For the average unique TCR and UMI combination, more than 8.5 occurrences appeared in raw reads.

General study results and limits: Higher tumor mutation counts went along with higher counts of expanded intratumoral alpha and beta TCRs.

The CDR3 runs to 14 residues. The germline V gene encodes CDR1 DFQATT and CDR2 SNEGSKA (reference sequence). V shed 5 bases, J shed 6 bases, and the junction held 5 bases outside the gene matches. TCRdb reprocessed the 5' RACE reads with MiXCR, giving one entry per CDR3 protein. This sample yields fewer than 7,000 distinct CDR3 sequences, of which roughly 7.1% are seen a single time; 25% to 30% belongs to the top ten. Indicated time point: sample taken at primary tumor resection. Unsorted whole RNA samples from tumor, nontumor lung or frozen PBMC were sequenced. This receptor was taken from a female donor with early-stage non-small cell lung cancer. J is TRBJ2-1 and V is TRBV20-1; TRBD2 matches 12 bases. Sequencing used lung tumor tissue, obtained at surgery. CDR3 loop: CSAARTSGANEQFF. The DNA of the CDR3 is TGCAGTGCTGCCCGGACTAGCGGGGCCAATGAGCAGTTCTTC.